These 20 T cell receptor beta chains were sequenced from one sample in a study of blood T cell repertoires in COVID-19. The protocol was immunoSEQ multiplex PCR, while the TCRdb copy is restricted to in-frame clones and leaves out a portion. Of about 320,000 clones in the sample, around 92% were seen once. The sequenced material came from peripheral blood. These receptors all stem from a woman in her 30s with COVID-19, enrolled during active disease.

The chain couples TRBV5-5 to TRBJ2-7, with D tentatively TRBD1 (7 bases). Germline CDR1 reads SGHKS; CDR2 reads YYEKEE (reference sequence). CDR3 length: 12 amino acids. Deletions cut 3 bases from V and 7 bases from J, with 11 bases between. The CDR3 loop is CASSSSGGEQYF. Here the CDR3 DNA reads TGTGCCAGCAGCTCGTCAGGGGGGGAGCAGTACTTC.

The V call is TRBV7-9, the J call TRBJ2-3; TRBD1 agrees at 8 bases. The CDR3 is made up of 14 amino acids. With 5 bases clipped from V and 1 base from J, the junction kept 2 bases outside the gene matches. The germline gives CDR1 SEHNR, CDR2 FQNEAQ (reference sequence). The CDR3 here is CASSAGQGTDTQYF. The CDR3, as DNA: TGTGCCAGCAGCGCGGGACAGGGCACAGATACGCAGTATTTT.

This rearrangement joins TRBV5-4 to TRBJ2-7; D unresolved. CDR1 SGHNT and CDR2 YYREEE come from the germline V gene (reference sequence). Trimming took 9 bases from V and 4 from J, leaving 17 bases between them. The CDR3 extends over 13 amino acids. CDR3 bases: TGTGCCATCCGTGGGCCCCCCGCTTACGAGCAGTACTTC. Amino acid sequence: CAIRGPPAYEQYF.

The V gene is TRBV6-5, the J gene TRBJ1-2, with 10 nucleotides matching TRBD1. This CDR3 is 15 amino acids long. V was pared by 3 bases and J by 6 bases, with 7 bases of the junction left unmatched. Looked up from germline, CDR1 is MNHEY and CDR2 is SVGAGI. The CDR3, as DNA: TGTGCCAGCAGTTATGCCGGACAGGGGGAGGATGGCTACACCTTC. It translates to CASSYAGQGEDGYTF.

This chain joins TRBV11-3 and TRBJ2-5, with D perhaps matching TRBD2 (6 bases). The V gene lost 3 bases and the J gene lost 5 bases, with 10 bases spanning the gap. CDR3 size: 13 residues. Germline CDR1 SGHNT, CDR2 YENEEA. The CDR3 nucleotides are TGTGCCAGCAGCTTTGATAGCGGTGAGACCCAGTACTTC. Translating gives CASSFDSGETQYF.

Concerning this clone: Different DNA sequences within this sample yield the same CDR3. The V and J genes are TRBV5-1 and TRBJ1-6; 10 positions match TRBD1. The CDR3 is made up of 16 amino acids. Germline values: CDR1 SGHRS, CDR2 YFSETQ. V gave up 4 bases and J gave up 4 bases; unmatched junction bases: 5. The chain's CDR3 is CASSLGTGDYNSPLHF. CDR3 nucleotides: TGCGCCAGCAGCCTCGGGACAGGGGATTATAATTCACCCCTCCACTTT.

J is TRBJ1-3 and V is TRBV18, with a tentative D call TRBD1 (6 bases). Germline V gene data show CDR1 as KGHSH and CDR2 as LQKENI. Trimming removed 2 bases at V and 5 bases at J, with 13 bases between. CDR3 length equals 15 residues. CDR3 DNA: TGTGCCAGCTCACCAATAACAGGGTTGAGAAACACCATATATTTT. As protein: CASSPITGLRNTIYF.

The J gene is TRBJ1-4, the V gene TRBV27, with a tentative D call TRBD1 (6 bases). V was pared by 2 bases and J by 2 bases, with 9 bases between. CDR1 is MNHEY and CDR2 is SMNVEV in the germline V gene (reference sequence). The CDR3 has 15 residues. The CDR3 bases are TGTGCCAGCAGTTTACAGGGGCTGACTAATGAAAAACTGTTTTTT. This gives the protein CASSLQGLTNEKLFF.

J is TRBJ1-5 and V is TRBV6-5; TRBD1 matches at 7 bases. The V and J ends lost 3 bases and 7 bases, in that order; junction bases with no gene match: 3. Per the germline V gene, CDR1 is MNHEY and CDR2 is SVGAGI. The CDR3 is made up of 13 amino acids. The CDR3 region has the DNA TGTGCCAGCAGTTATACAGGGGCCCAGCCCCAGCATTTT. This translates into CASSYTGAQPQHF.

The rearrangement joins TRBV10-1 to TRBJ1-2, with D possibly matching TRBD1 (5 bases). Trimming removed 0 bases from V and 7 bases from J, with 12 bases in between. This CDR3 contains 14 residues. Germline CDR1 is WNHNN and CDR2 is SYGVQD (reference sequence). This CDR3 reads CASSESAGPGGYTF. The CDR3 bases are TGCGCCAGCAGTGAGTCGGCGGGGCCTGGTGGCTACACCTTC.

V gene TRBV6-5 combines with J gene TRBJ1-5; maybe TRBD1 (6 bases). The V and J ends lost 6 bases and 6 bases respectively, with 15 bases between them. The CDR3 spans 14 residues. The germline V gene has CDR1 MNHEY and CDR2 SVGAGI. The CDR3: CASSPTGYLQPQHF. The CDR3 bases are TGTGCCAGCAGCCCAACAGGGTATCTTCAGCCCCAGCATTTT.

V is TRBV6-5 and J is TRBJ1-5; D gene uncertain. The CDR3 is 13 amino acids. V lost 0 bases and J lost 7, with 7 bases in between. Germline V CDR1 and CDR2: MNHEY, SVGAGI. DNA of the CDR3: TGTGCCAGCAGTTACTCACCCGAGCAGCCCCAGCATTTT. It translates to CASSYSPEQPQHF.

A few counts support this clone. The V call is TRBV19, the J call TRBJ1-5; TRBD1 is a possible D gene (6 bases). The germline V and J ends were trimmed by 10 bases and 7 bases, with 23 bases remaining between them. In germline, CDR1 is LNHDA, CDR2 SQIVND (reference sequence). This CDR3 is 15 amino acids long. CDR3 loop: CATAPPTGPGQPQHF. The CDR3 DNA follows: TGTGCCACCGCCCCCCCTACAGGGCCGGGGCAGCCCCAGCATTTT.

This clone was counted only a few times. The chain recombines TRBV5-1 with TRBJ1-6; 8 positions match TRBD1. The J segment lost 7 bases and the V segment lost 4 bases, leaving 10 bases of the junction unmatched. Germline values: CDR1 SGHRS, CDR2 YFSETQ. The CDR3 has 16 residues. CDR3 loop: CASSTERTGKNSPLHF. In DNA, the CDR3 is TGCGCCAGCAGCACGGAAAGGACAGGGAAGAATTCACCCCTCCACTTT. Combining the CDR3 with reference TRBV5-1 and TRBJ1-6 gives the whole variable domain KAGVTQTPRYLIKTRGQQVTLSCSPISGHRSVSWYQQTPGQGLQFLFEYFSETQRNKGNFPGRFSGRQFSNSRSEMNVSTLELGDSALYLCASSTERTGKNSPLHFGNGTRLTVT.

This chain connects TRBV5-1 to TRBJ2-7; 9 nucleotides line up with TRBD1. CDR1 is SGHRS and CDR2 is YFSETQ in the germline V gene. This CDR3 spans 13 amino acids. J was trimmed by 4 bases and V by 9 bases; bases with no gene match: 8. The CDR3 bases are TGCGCCACCCGACAGGGGGTGTCGTACGAGCAGTACTTC. It yields the protein CATRQGVSYEQYF.

The table lists this clone with a few counts. This sequence joins TRBV6-1 and TRBJ1-1, with D uncertain. Trimming removed 3 bases from V and 5 bases from J, with 4 bases in between. The germline gives CDR1 MNHNS, CDR2 SASEGT. The CDR3 has 11 amino acids. The CDR3 region is CASSDLTEAFF. The CDR3 DNA sequence: TGTGCCAGCAGTGATTTAACTGAAGCTTTCTTT.

The chain has TRBV14 and TRBJ2-3; 7 bases align to TRBD2. The V gene end was trimmed by 2 bases and the J gene end by 0 bases; junction bases not matched to a gene: 2. CDR1 is SGHDN and CDR2 is FVKESK in the germline V gene. The CDR3 runs to 15 residues. The DNA for the CDR3 is TGTGCCAGCAGCCAATGGCGGGGGAGCACAGATACGCAGTATTTT. Protein sequence: CASSQWRGSTDTQYF.

This chain joins TRBV4-1 and TRBJ2-1; D is undetermined. The V gene lost 0 bases and the J gene lost 3 bases, with 9 bases spanning the gap. Germline V gene lookup returns CDR1 MGHRA and CDR2 YSYEKL. The CDR3 totals 15 residues. CDR3 sequence: CASSQDRTDYNEQFF. CDR3 bases: TGCGCCAGCAGCCAAGATCGCACAGACTACAATGAGCAGTTCTTC.

The chain has TRBV18 and TRBJ1-2, with a possible D match to TRBD1 (5 bases). V was clipped by 6 bases and J by 4 bases, with 15 bases between them. This CDR3 is built from 14 residues. CDR1 KGHSH and CDR2 LQKENI come from the germline V gene. The DNA of the CDR3 is TGTGCCAGCTCTCAGTTTGCAGGGCCCTATGGCTACACCTTC. Translated: CASSQFAGPYGYTF. Together with reference TRBV18 and TRBJ1-2, the CDR3 gives the full variable domain: NAGVMQNPRHLVRRRGQEARLRCSPMKGHSHVYWYRQLPEEGLKFMVYLQKENIIDESGMPKERFSAEFPKEGPSILRIQQVVRGDSAAYFCASSQFAGPYGYTFGSGTRLTVV.

J is TRBJ2-1 and V is TRBV3-1 (or the pseudogene TRBV3-2), with D tentatively TRBD2 (6 bases). V lost 3 bases to trimming and J lost 3 bases, with 12 bases between them. Per germline, CDR1 LGHDT and CDR2 YNNKEL (reference sequence). This CDR3 has 15 residues. In DNA form, the CDR3 reads TGTGCCAGCAGCCAGGAGGGTATCAGCTACAATGAGCAGTTCTTC. This encodes CASSQEGISYNEQFF.